This TCR beta chain was identified during a study of OX40 agonist ivuxolimab in advanced cancers. On the study more broadly: Prior anti-PD-1, anti-PD-L1 or anti-CTLA-4 therapy was allowed; less than 45% had some.

TCRdb keeps only in-frame clones here, not all; method: immunoSEQ multiplex PCR. The sample lists tens of thousands of clones, approximately 90% occurring once. Study results and caveats: Mean expanded clone counts were higher in CD8+ than CD4+ T cells. At 0.1 to 3.0 mg/kg, clonal expansion of CD4+ and CD8+ blood T cells had occurred by week 6.

Sampling of blood occurred at baseline, cycle 4 day 1, and cycle 7 day 1. The V gene's germline CDR1 is LNHNV and CDR2 YYDKDF (reference sequence). V shed 1 base, J shed 7 bases, and the junction held 9 bases outside the gene matches. This CDR3 is built from 16 residues. Concerning this clone: Its target is not known.

The chain links TRBV15 to TRBJ2-2; TRBD1 agrees at 7 bases. The input for sequencing was CD4+ or CD8+ T cells sorted from blood, taken in a trial of the OX40 agonist ivuxolimab. This clonotype originated in an adult with an advanced solid tumor such as melanoma, head and neck, liver or kidney cancer. For the CDR3, the DNA is TGTGCCACCAGCAGAGGAGGGGGCGAGTTAGGCGGGGAGCTGTTTTTT. Its translation: CATSRGGGELGGELFF. The full variable domain, its missing parts supplied by reference TRBV15 and TRBJ2-2, is DAMVIQNPRYQVTQFGKPVTLSCSQTLNHNVMYWYQQKSSQAPKLLFHYYDKDFNNEADTPDNFQSRRPNTSFCFLDIRSPGLGDTAMYLCATSRGGGELGGELFFGEGSRLTVL.